One sample yielded the 21 T cell receptor beta chains listed below, sequenced in a study of cytomegalovirus exposure and HLA in healthy donors. PCR employed 60 Vbeta and 13 Jbeta primers. TCRdb keeps only in-frame clones here, not all; method: immunoSEQ multiplex PCR. The sample lists some 120,000 clones; 65% to 80% were seen once. Sequencing used PBMCs. Receptors originate from a man aged 35-49 years in good health and CMV-seropositive.

The V gene is TRBV11-2, the J gene TRBJ1-1; 9 nucleotides line up with TRBD1. From germline, CDR1 is SGHAT and CDR2 FQNNGV. With V trimmed by 5 bases and J by 5 bases, 9 bases remained unmatched. This CDR3 is built from 15 residues. The DNA for the CDR3 is TGTGCCAGCAGCCAAACGACAGGGGGGAGGACTGAAGCTTTCTTT. Its protein product is CASSQTTGGRTEAFF.

The chain joins TRBV4-3 to TRBJ2-3, with 9 bases lining up with TRBD2. V gave up 1 base and J gave up 0 bases; unmatched junction bases: 8. The germline V gene encodes CDR1 LGHNA and CDR2 YSLEER. The CDR3 has 18 residues. CDR3 sequence (DNA): TGCGCCAGCAGCCAAGTCGGGGGCGGGGGGGTGAGCACAGATACGCAGTATTTT. Its protein product is CASSQVGGGGVSTDTQYF.

The V and J genes are TRBV5-1 and TRBJ2-3; 8 bases match TRBD1. Trimming at V came to 0 bases and at J to 5 bases, leaving 5 bases not matched to a gene. Germline V gene data show CDR1 as SGHRS and CDR2 as YFSETQ. This CDR3 comprises 15 residues. CDR3 residues: CASSLVDRALDTQYF. CDR3 sequence (DNA): TGCGCCAGCAGCTTGGTGGACAGGGCTTTAGATACGCAGTATTTT.

The chain links TRBV7-9 to TRBJ1-1; 8 bases line up with TRBD1. CDR3 size: 16 residues. Germline assignment: CDR1 SEHNR and CDR2 FQNEAQ (reference sequence). The trim removed 5 bases at V and 5 bases at J, leaving 13 bases unmatched. The CDR3 region is CASSPGQGKSRTEAFF. The CDR3, as DNA: TGTGCCAGCAGCCCCGGACAGGGTAAATCGAGGACTGAAGCTTTCTTT.

DNA for the CDR3: TGTGCCAGCAGTTTGGACCAGCCAGGGTTCTATGGCTACACCTTC. It specifies CASSLDQPGFYGYTF. This rearrangement joins TRBV28 to TRBJ1-2; tentatively, D is TRBD1 (5 bases). Per germline, CDR1 MDHEN and CDR2 SYDVKM. The CDR3 loop spans 15 amino acids. V lost 3 bases and J 4 bases, leaving 15 bases between the germline ends.

The chain couples TRBV6-1 to TRBJ1-2; 9 bases map to TRBD1. CDR3 length equals 14 residues. Germline CDR1 is MNHNS and CDR2 is SASEGT. Losses at the gene ends were 5 bases for V and 5 bases for J; bases not matched to a gene: 6. CDR3 region: CASSRTGDVYGYTF. The CDR3 coding sequence is TGTGCCAGCAGTAGGACAGGGGACGTTTATGGCTACACCTTC.

This sequence joins TRBV2 and TRBJ1-4; TRBD1 matches 8 bases. V gave up 4 bases and J gave up 0 bases; unmatched junction bases: 1. The germline V gene has CDR1 SNHLY and CDR2 FYNNEI. The CDR3 is 15 residues long. In nucleotides, the CDR3 is TGTGCCAGCAGTGCACAGGGGGCAACTAATGAAAAACTGTTTTTT. As protein: CASSAQGATNEKLFF.

The V gene is TRBV7-2, the J gene TRBJ1-5, with 12 nucleotides matching TRBD1. J gave up 8 bases and V 5 bases, and 16 bases lay outside the gene matches. In germline, CDR1 is SGHTA, CDR2 FQGNSA. The CDR3 contains 18 residues. This CDR3 is CASSRHYSGQGARKPQHF. In DNA, the CDR3 is TGTGCCAGCAGCCGACATTATTCGGGACAGGGGGCTAGAAAGCCCCAGCATTTT.

The chain combines TRBV19 with TRBJ2-7, with D perhaps TRBD2 (6 bases). The V end lost 5 bases, the J end lost 3 bases, and 11 bases lay between the germline ends. In germline, CDR1 is LNHDA, CDR2 SQIVND (reference sequence). The CDR3 is made up of 13 amino acids. The CDR3 sequence: CASSWDLNYEQYF. For the CDR3, the DNA is TGTGCCAGTAGTTGGGACTTGAACTACGAGCAGTACTTC.

The chain uses TRBV7-2 and TRBJ1-1, with 9 bases matching TRBD1. The V gene end was trimmed by 5 bases and the J gene end by 0 bases; junction bases not matched to a gene: 10. CDR1 is SGHTA, CDR2 FQGNSA, per germline. The length of the CDR3 is 17 residues. CDR3 bases: TGTGCCAGCAGCAGGGACAGGGTCCGCTTCATGAACACTGAAGCTTTCTTT. Its protein is CASSRDRVRFMNTEAFF.

This clone was recorded a few times. This rearrangement joins TRBV4-1 to TRBJ1-6; TRBD1 aligns across 9 bases. The CDR3 contains 17 residues. CDR1 MGHRA and CDR2 YSYEKL come from the germline V gene. Trimming removed 0 bases from V and 9 bases from J; junction bases left unmatched: 9. The CDR3 here is CASSQEGQGSFGSPLHF. The CDR3 nucleotides read TGCGCCAGCAGCCAAGAAGGACAGGGGAGTTTCGGTTCACCCCTCCACTTT.

DNA for the CDR3: TGCGCCAGCCGGGACAGAAGCGACCAAGAGACCCAGTACTTC. This gives the protein CASRDRSDQETQYF. The chain couples TRBV5-1 to TRBJ2-5; the match to TRBD1 covers 7 bases. CDR1 is SGHRS, CDR2 YFSETQ, per germline. J was trimmed by 0 bases and V by 7 bases; bases with no gene match: 6. The CDR3 covers 14 residues.

As concerns this clone: A junction boundary mismatches the germline segment, possibly from a read error. The chain employs TRBV7-3 and TRBJ1-6; D ambiguous. The CDR3 contains 18 residues. Germline CDR1 is SGHTA and CDR2 is FQGTGA. CDR3 sequence: CSSSLKPPGSSYNSPLHF. The CDR3 nucleotides are TGTTCCAGCAGCTTAAAACCGCCGGGGAGCTCCTATAATTCACCCCTCCACTTT.

V usage is TRBV5-4 and J usage is TRBJ1-1; D is unclear. The CDR3 extends over 12 amino acids. CDR1 SGHNT and CDR2 YYREEE come from the germline V gene (reference sequence). Trimming took off 4 bases at V and 8 bases at J, with 12 bases between the two ends. The CDR3 DNA reads as TGTGCCAGCAGCGCCGCGCAGGCGGAAGCTTTCTTT. Its protein is CASSAAQAEAFF.

The V and J genes are TRBV9 and TRBJ2-1; weak D call: TRBD2 (5 bases). Trimming removed 4 bases from V and 6 bases from J, with 17 bases in between. Germline lookup yields CDR1 SGDLS and CDR2 YYNGEE. The CDR3 is made up of 15 amino acids. CDR3 sequence (DNA): TGTGCCAGCAGCCGTCAAATACTAGGGAGCAATGAGCAGTTCTTC. It encodes CASSRQILGSNEQFF.

The chain joins TRBV4-1 to TRBJ2-7, with 11 bases fitting TRBD2. The CDR3 length is 15 residues. V was pared by 4 bases and J by 3 bases, with 5 bases of the junction left unmatched. Germline lookup yields CDR1 MGHRA and CDR2 YSYEKL. Here the CDR3 DNA reads TGCGCCAGCAGCCTACAAGGACTAGCGGGCTACGAGCAGTACTTC. This codes for CASSLQGLAGYEQYF.

In this sample, this clone turned up a few times. This chain joins TRBV6-5 and TRBJ1-2; TRBD1 aligns across 7 bases. The CDR3 has 15 amino acids. J gave up 4 bases and V 0 bases, and 5 bases lay outside the gene matches. Germline V gene sequence: CDR1 MNHEY, CDR2 SVGAGI. This CDR3 reads CASSYSRQGGYGYTF. The DNA of the CDR3 is TGTGCCAGCAGTTACTCTCGGCAGGGGGGCTATGGCTACACCTTC.

The V and J genes are TRBV5-1 and TRBJ2-4; 9 nucleotides agree with TRBD1. This CDR3 region has 14 residues. The V and J ends lost 7 bases and 2 bases, in that order; junction bases with no gene match: 4. Germline CDR1 SGHRS, CDR2 YFSETQ. The CDR3 region is CASRTGVTKNIQYF. The CDR3 DNA follows: TGCGCCAGCCGGACAGGGGTGACCAAAAACATTCAGTACTTC.

The chain uses TRBV29-1 and TRBJ1-2, with D maybe TRBD1 (5 bases). CDR1 and CDR2 (germline): SQVTM, ANQGSEA. Trimming left V 4 bases short and J 0 bases short, with 6 bases between. The CDR3 spans 12 residues. In nucleotides, the CDR3 is TGCAGCGTTGCAGGGTCTAACTATGGCTACACCTTC. Translating gives CSVAGSNYGYTF.

The chain is built from TRBV7-2 and TRBJ1-2; no reliable D call. The V end was cut by 5 bases, the J end by 2 bases, with 9 bases between. The CDR3 is 13 amino acids. Germline values: CDR1 SGHTA, CDR2 FQGNSA. Here the CDR3 DNA reads TGTGCCAGCAGCACCGGACTGAACTATGGCTACACCTTC. Its protein is CASSTGLNYGYTF.

The chain is built from TRBV4-1 and TRBJ2-2; no firm D call. Trimming left V 1 base short and J 0 bases short, with 12 bases between. Germline loops: CDR1 MGHRA, CDR2 YSYEKL. The CDR3 runs to 17 residues. The CDR3 sequence is CASSQVEVLANTGELFF. In DNA form, the CDR3 reads TGCGCCAGCAGCCAAGTCGAGGTCCTCGCGAACACCGGGGAGCTGTTTTTT.